These 4 T cell receptor beta chains came from one sample sequenced in a study of PD-1 blockade in classical Hodgkin lymphoma. TCRdb keeps only in-frame clones here, not all; method: immunoSEQ multiplex PCR. The sample includes over 20,000 clones, roughly 80% of them seen just once. Sample time point: cycle 4 day 1 (C4D1), after 6 weeks of nivolumab. With no exception, relapse followed autologous stem cell transplantation in all patients, and brentuximab vedotin exposure varied. Sequenced here: peripheral blood mononuclear cells (PBMCs), sampled before the fourth cycle of nivolumab. The origin of the receptors is a human donor with classical Hodgkin lymphoma.

This clone was counted a single time. J is TRBJ1-1 and V is TRBV6-1; D remains unclear. Trimming cost V 3 bases and J 3 bases, with 2 bases left between them. The length of the CDR3 is 11 residues. The germline gives CDR1 MNHNS, CDR2 SASEGT. As DNA, the CDR3 is TGTGCCAGCAGTGACTACACTGAAGCTTTCTTT. Translated, it gives CASSDYTEAFF.

The chain is built from TRBV10-2 and TRBJ1-2; 7 nucleotides line up with TRBD1. V gave up 3 bases and J gave up 5 bases; unmatched junction bases: 9. Germline CDR1 reads WSHSY; CDR2 reads SAAADI. The CDR3 runs to 15 residues. CDR3 sequence (DNA): TGCGCCAGCAGTGATACCGGGACAGCACCTTATGGCTACACCTTC. Translating it yields CASSDTGTAPYGYTF.

This clone was observed a few times. V usage is TRBV5-6 and J usage is TRBJ2-2; TRBD1 aligns across 8 bases. This CDR3 is built from 15 residues. Losses at the gene ends were 1 base for V and 2 bases for J; bases not matched to a gene: 1. Per germline, CDR1 SGHDT and CDR2 YYEEEE. CDR3 residues: CASSLTGGNTGELFF. As DNA, the CDR3 is TGTGCCAGCAGCTTGACAGGGGGTAACACCGGGGAGCTGTTTTTT.

CDR3 DNA sequence: TGTGCCAGCAGCTTAGGGGGACTAGCGGGGCTGTTCTTC. Encoded protein: CASSLGGLAGLFF. The chain is built from TRBV7-6 and TRBJ2-1, with 13 bases identical to TRBD2. The ends lost 1 base at V and 15 bases at J; junction bases unmatched: 3. Germline V lookup: CDR1 SGHVS, CDR2 FNYEAQ. This CDR3 is 13 amino acids long.